This T cell receptor (beta chain) was recorded in a study of CD8 T cells in ankylosing spondylitis. Broader study findings: Past studies reported some motif variants in reactive arthritis synovial fluid and blood.

TCRdb re-analysed the 5' RACE reads in MiXCR, keeping a single row per CDR3 protein. There are roughly 180,000 distinct CDR3 sequences in the sample; 11% occur only once, and about 29% lies in the top ten. V dropped 5 bases and J dropped 4 bases, with 12 bases sitting between them. The CDR3 spans 14 residues. Germline V CDR1 and CDR2: MNHEY, SMNVEV (reference sequence). This clonotype turned up a few times. Its target is unknown. The receptor's source is a male donor with ankylosing spondylitis or in good health (not recorded which). The source material was blood, either unsorted or a sorted T cell fraction (not recorded which). The chain employs TRBV27 and TRBJ2-1; no clear D. The CDR3 nucleotides read TGTGCCAGCAGTCCCTGGACGGTATACAATGAGCAGTTCTTC. It encodes CASSPWTVYNEQFF.